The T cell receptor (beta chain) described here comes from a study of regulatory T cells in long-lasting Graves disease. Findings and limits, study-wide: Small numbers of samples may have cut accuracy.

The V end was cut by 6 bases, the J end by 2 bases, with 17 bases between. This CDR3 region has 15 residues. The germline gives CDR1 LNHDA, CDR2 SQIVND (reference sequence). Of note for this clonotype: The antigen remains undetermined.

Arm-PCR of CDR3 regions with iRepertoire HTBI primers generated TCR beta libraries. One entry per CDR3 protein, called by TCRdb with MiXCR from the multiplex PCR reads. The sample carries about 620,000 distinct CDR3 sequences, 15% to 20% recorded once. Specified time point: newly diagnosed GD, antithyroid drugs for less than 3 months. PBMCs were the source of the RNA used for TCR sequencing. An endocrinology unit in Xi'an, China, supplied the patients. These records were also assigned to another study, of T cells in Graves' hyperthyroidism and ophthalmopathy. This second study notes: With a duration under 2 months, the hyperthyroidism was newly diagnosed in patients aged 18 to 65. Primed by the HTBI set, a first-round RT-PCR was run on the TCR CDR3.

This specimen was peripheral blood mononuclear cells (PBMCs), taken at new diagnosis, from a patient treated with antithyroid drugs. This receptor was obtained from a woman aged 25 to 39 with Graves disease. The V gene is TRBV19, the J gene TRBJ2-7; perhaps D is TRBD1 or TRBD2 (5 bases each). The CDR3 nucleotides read TGTGCCAGTAGCCTCCGCGACTCGGGACCCTACGAGCAGTACTTC. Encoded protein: CASSLRDSGPYEQYF.